Listed here is a single T cell receptor (beta chain). The V and J ends lost 6 bases and 6 bases respectively, with 13 bases between them. This CDR3 is built from 12 residues. Germline lookup yields CDR1 SGHRS and CDR2 YFSETQ. Study processing details: Estimated nucleated cell counts came from reference gene primer amplification. The table came from immunoSEQ multiplex PCR; TCRdb's copy has only in-frame clones and leaves some out. That table gives V, J and clone size, and the DNA gave D and trimming. Of some 300,000 clones in the sample, about 87% were seen once. The data derive from a study of blood T cell repertoires in COVID-19. Study-level background: The United States, Italy and Spain supplied acute and convalescent COVID-19 samples. Sources were T cells, B-cell-depleted T cells, or PBMCs; the material itself was cDNA or gDNA.

Sequenced input: peripheral blood. The TCR sequence derives from a woman under 40 who had recovered from COVID-19. The gene calls are TRBV5-1 and TRBJ2-7; D possibly corresponds to TRBD1 (6 bases). CDR3 bases: TGCGCCAGCACAAACAGGGTGGGCGAGCAGTACTTC. Translation gives CASTNRVGEQYF.